This entry lists 22 T cell receptor beta chains sequenced from one sample in a study of blood T cell repertoires in COVID-19. Some clones are missing from TCRdb's copy, which holds only in-frame ones; the method was immunoSEQ multiplex PCR. The repertoire holds some 170,000 clones, with approximately 86% as singletons. The material sequenced was peripheral blood. The source of these receptors is a woman aged 55-69 years who had recovered from COVID-19.

The chain combines TRBV9 with TRBJ1-1; D gene unclear. The CDR3 loop spans 16 amino acids. The germline V gene encodes CDR1 SGDLS and CDR2 YYNGEE. The germline V and J ends were trimmed by 4 bases and 3 bases, with 19 bases remaining between them. Here the CDR3 DNA reads TGTGCCAGCAGCTTGGAGGCCCGGGGTTGGGACACTGAAGCTTTCTTT. Its translation: CASSLEARGWDTEAFF.

This rearrangement joins TRBV7-9 to TRBJ2-7, with TRBD2 matching over 9 bases. The CDR3 loop spans 14 amino acids. V was pared by 5 bases and J by 5 bases, with 7 bases of the junction left unmatched. Germline V lookup: CDR1 SEHNR, CDR2 FQNEAQ (reference sequence). CDR3 residues: CASSPSGGPHEQYF. The DNA of the CDR3 is TGTGCCAGCAGCCCCAGCGGGGGGCCCCACGAGCAGTACTTC.

A few counts support this clone. CDR3 in amino acids: CASSFRQATNEKLFF. The CDR3 region has the DNA TGTGCCAGCAGCTTCCGACAGGCAACTAATGAAAAACTGTTTTTT. The chain joins TRBV5-8 to TRBJ1-4; D may be TRBD1 (6 bases). The V gene's germline CDR1 is SGHTS and CDR2 YDEGEE. The CDR3 is 15 residues long. Trimming removed 2 bases from V and 0 bases from J, with 8 bases in between.

About this clone itself: One end of the junction does not line up with germline, which may come from a read error. The chain couples TRBV6-6 to TRBJ1-4; unclear D gene. This CDR3 is 13 amino acids long. Germline V gene data show CDR1 as MNHNY and CDR2 as SVGAGI (reference sequence). The CDR3 DNA reads as TGTGCCAGCAACCGAAAAACTAATGAGAAACTGTTTTTT. Amino acids: CASNRKTNEKLFF.

The chain employs TRBV5-8 and TRBJ2-5; D remains unclear. CDR3 length: 13 amino acids. Germline CDR1 is SGHTS and CDR2 is YDEGEE. The V gene lost 2 bases and the J gene lost 3 bases, with 8 bases spanning the gap. CDR3: CASSLNFKETQYF. In DNA, the CDR3 is TGTGCCAGCAGCTTAAACTTCAAAGAGACCCAGTACTTC.

The chain combines TRBV6-6 with TRBJ2-7; D unclear. CDR3 size: 12 residues. Germline V gene sequence: CDR1 MNHNY, CDR2 SVGAGI (reference sequence). Trimming took off 8 bases at V and 2 bases at J, with 10 bases between the two ends. CDR3 amino acids: CASATLTYEQYF. In DNA form, the CDR3 reads TGTGCCAGCGCCACTTTAACCTACGAGCAGTACTTC.

The chain's CDR3 is CASSLRGTTQETQYF. CDR3 DNA sequence: TGTGCCAGCAGCTTGCGGGGGACTACCCAAGAGACCCAGTACTTC. The rearrangement joins TRBV5-5 to TRBJ2-5, with TRBD2 matching 7 bases. CDR1 SGHKS and CDR2 YYEKEE come from the germline V gene (reference sequence). The CDR3 runs to 15 residues. Unmatched junction bases numbered 4, after V lost 1 base and J lost 1 base.

V is TRBV18 and J is TRBJ2-2; weak D call: TRBD2 (5 bases). V lost 6 bases to trimming and J lost 0 bases, with 11 bases between them. CDR1 is KGHSH, CDR2 LQKENI, per germline. CDR3 length: 15 amino acids. The CDR3 loop reads CASSSAGANTGELFF. In DNA form, the CDR3 reads TGTGCCAGCTCTAGTGCCGGGGCGAACACCGGGGAGCTGTTTTTT.

The rearrangement uses TRBV19 and TRBJ1-1; a possible D gene is TRBD1 (6 bases). Germline V gives CDR1 LNHDA, CDR2 SQIVND (reference sequence). Trimming removed 5 bases from V and 4 bases from J, with 17 bases in between. The CDR3 is 15 amino acids. The DNA for the CDR3 is TGTGCCAGTAGTGGGGTAAACAGGGCCACCACTGAAGCTTTCTTT. It is translated as CASSGVNRATTEAFF. Filled out from reference TRBV19 and TRBJ1-1, the complete variable domain reads DGGITQSPKYLFRKEGQNVTLSCEQNLNHDAMYWYRQDPGQGLRLIYYSQIVNDFQKGDIAEGYSVSREKKESFPLTVTSAQKNPTAFYLCASSGVNRATTEAFFGQGTRLTVV.

J is TRBJ2-5 and V is TRBV2; weak D call: TRBD1 (5 bases). The CDR3 length is 14 residues. V lost 4 bases and J lost 5, with 14 bases in between. The germline V gene has CDR1 SNHLY and CDR2 FYNNEI. This CDR3 is CASSGVQGRETQYF. In DNA form, the CDR3 reads TGTGCCAGCAGTGGCGTCCAGGGCCGTGAGACCCAGTACTTC.

This chain connects TRBV9 to TRBJ2-3; 12 bases line up with TRBD2. V was clipped by 7 bases and J by 5 bases; unmatched bases: 5. The CDR3 is 14 amino acids. Germline loops: CDR1 SGDLS, CDR2 YYNGEE. CDR3 in DNA: TGTGCCAGCTCTCGGACTAGCGGGGAAGATACGCAGTATTTT. It specifies CASSRTSGEDTQYF. The whole variable domain, remainder taken from reference TRBV9 and TRBJ2-3, is DSGVTQTPKHLITATGQRVTLRCSPRSGDLSVYWYQQSLDQGLQFLIQYYNGEERAKGNILERFSAQQFPDLHSELNLSSLELGDSALYFCASSRTSGEDTQYFGPGTRLTVL.

This clone was recorded a few times. The chain combines TRBV6-2 or TRBV6-3 with TRBJ1-6; 11 nucleotides agree with TRBD1. After removal of 5 bases from V and 6 bases from J, the junction contained 9 bases not matched to a gene. The CDR3 covers 17 residues. Germline V CDR1 and CDR2: MNHEY, SVGEGT. CDR3 amino acids: CASSTDRGRRGNSPLHF. In DNA form, the CDR3 reads TGTGCCAGCAGTACGGACAGGGGGCGGCGTGGTAATTCACCCCTCCACTTT.

In this sample, this clone turned up once. The gene calls are TRBV3-1 (or the pseudogene TRBV3-2) and TRBJ2-5, with TRBD1 matching 10 bases. This CDR3 has 19 residues. CDR1 is LGHDT and CDR2 is YNNKEL in the germline V gene (reference sequence). The ends lost 2 bases at V and 5 bases at J; junction bases unmatched: 17. This CDR3 reads CASSQSSSRTGGRGETQYF. The CDR3 bases are TGTGCCAGCAGCCAAAGTTCTTCTCGGACAGGGGGACGCGGGGAGACCCAGTACTTC.

This chain joins TRBV7-9 and TRBJ1-4, with D unresolved. CDR3 size: 15 residues. Trimming stripped 3 bases from V and 5 bases from J, with 13 bases between. Per germline, CDR1 SEHNR and CDR2 FQNEAQ (reference sequence). The chain's CDR3 is CASSLVLEQNEKLFF. The CDR3 region has the DNA TGTGCCAGCAGCTTGGTTCTTGAACAAAATGAAAAACTGTTTTTT.

The J gene is TRBJ2-1, the V gene TRBV24-1, with D unclear. Germline V gene lookup returns CDR1 KGHDR and CDR2 SFDVKD. The CDR3 runs to 13 residues. Trimming stripped 7 bases from V and 6 bases from J, with 12 bases between. CDR3 sequence (DNA): TGTGCCACCAGGGCGCCCCTAGGCAATGAGCAGTTCTTC. Translation: CATRAPLGNEQFF.

This chain links TRBV11-3 with TRBJ2-5, with TRBD2 matching over 9 bases. Germline trimming cut 4 bases from V and 1 base from J; bases unmatched to any gene: 4. The germline gives CDR1 SGHNT, CDR2 YENEEA. CDR3 size: 15 residues. For the CDR3, the DNA is TGTGCCAGCAGCTATGGCGGGGGGGCCCAAGAGACCCAGTACTTC. It specifies CASSYGGGAQETQYF. Combining the CDR3 with reference TRBV11-3 and TRBJ2-5 gives the whole variable domain EAGVVQSPRYKIIEKKQPVAFWCNPISGHNTLYWYLQNLGQGPELLIRYENEEAVDDSQLPKDRFSAERLKGVDSTLKIQPAELGDSAVYLCASSYGGGAQETQYFGPGTRLLVL.

The chain combines TRBV7-3 with TRBJ2-1, with D hard to call. CDR1 and CDR2 (germline): SGHTA, FQGTGA. Trimming left V 5 bases short and J 6 bases short, with 11 bases between. This CDR3 contains 13 residues. The CDR3 sequence: CASSTTPANEQFF. The CDR3 nucleotides are TGTGCCAGCAGCACGACTCCTGCCAATGAGCAGTTCTTC.

The chain links TRBV7-9 to TRBJ2-6; no clear D. This CDR3 spans 15 amino acids. V lost 4 bases and J 0 bases, leaving 7 bases between the germline ends. The germline V gene has CDR1 SEHNR and CDR2 FQNEAQ (reference sequence). In DNA, the CDR3 is TGTGCCAGCAGCTACCACAGCTCTGGGGCCAACGTCCTGACTTTC. Protein: CASSYHSSGANVLTF.

This clone appeared a single time. This chain connects TRBV9 to TRBJ2-7; 14 bases align to TRBD2. Trimming at V came to 3 bases and at J to 4 bases, leaving 3 bases not matched to a gene. The length of the CDR3 is 15 residues. Per the germline V gene, CDR1 is SGDLS and CDR2 is YYNGEE. The CDR3 nucleotides are TGTGCCAGCAGCGAGGGACTAGCGGGGGCTTACGAGCAGTACTTC. It is translated as CASSEGLAGAYEQYF.

This chain joins TRBV19 and TRBJ2-7; a possible D gene is TRBD1 (5 bases). Deletions cut 5 bases from V and 4 bases from J, with 9 bases between. The length of the CDR3 is 12 residues. Germline CDR1 and CDR2: LNHDA and SQIVND (reference sequence). The chain's CDR3 is CASSADRYEQYF. The CDR3 coding sequence is TGTGCCAGTAGTGCCGACAGATACGAGCAGTACTTC. Full variable domain (missing parts from reference TRBV19 and TRBJ2-7): DGGITQSPKYLFRKEGQNVTLSCEQNLNHDAMYWYRQDPGQGLRLIYYSQIVNDFQKGDIAEGYSVSREKKESFPLTVTSAQKNPTAFYLCASSADRYEQYFGPGTRLTVT.

The genes are TRBV6-6 and TRBJ2-7; D is uncertain. This CDR3 has 13 amino acids. Germline V gene data show CDR1 as MNHNY and CDR2 as SVGAGI (reference sequence). V was pared by 2 bases and J by 1 base, with 6 bases between. CDR3 DNA: TGTGCCAGCAGTTACAGCTATTCCTACGAGCAGTACTTC. This sequence encodes CASSYSYSYEQYF.

This CDR3 reads CASSLGTNLSEQFF. The CDR3 DNA reads as TGTGCCAGCAGCCTAGGAACTAACCTAAGTGAGCAGTTCTTC. This rearrangement joins TRBV2 to TRBJ2-1; the D is unclear. Germline loops: CDR1 SNHLY, CDR2 FYNNEI. Trimming removed 6 bases at V and 9 bases at J, with 18 bases between. CDR3 size: 14 residues.